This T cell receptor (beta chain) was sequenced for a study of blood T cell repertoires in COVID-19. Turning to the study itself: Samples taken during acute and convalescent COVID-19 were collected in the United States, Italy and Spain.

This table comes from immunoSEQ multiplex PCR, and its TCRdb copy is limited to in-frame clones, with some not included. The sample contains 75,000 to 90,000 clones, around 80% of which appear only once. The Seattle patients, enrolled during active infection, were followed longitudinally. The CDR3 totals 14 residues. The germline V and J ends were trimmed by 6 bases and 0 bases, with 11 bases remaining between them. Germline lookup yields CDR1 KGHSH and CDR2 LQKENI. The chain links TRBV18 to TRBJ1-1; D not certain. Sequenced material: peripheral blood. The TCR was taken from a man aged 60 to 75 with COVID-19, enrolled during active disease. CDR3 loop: CASSFTVMNTEAFF. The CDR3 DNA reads TGTGCCAGCTCCTTTACAGTGATGAACACTGAAGCTTTCTTT.